This entry lists 7 T cell receptor beta chains sequenced from one sample in a study of T-cell memory formation after mild COVID-19. MiXCR was run by TCRdb on the 5' RACE reads, yielding one entry per CDR3 protein. The sample lists about 390,000 distinct CDR3 sequences, approximately 21% seen once, with around 12% in the top ten. The sequenced sample consisted of PBMCs or a T cell subset sorted from them (not recorded which). These receptors were obtained from an adult woman who had mild COVID-19 (a few samples of this study predate the infection). Cell type and time point are not known.

CDR3 in DNA: TGTGCCAGCAGTTCTACCACAGGGATTGCGGTAGCTTTCTTT. Encoded protein: CASSSTTGIAVAFF. V is TRBV12-3 or TRBV12-4 and J is TRBJ1-1; TRBD1 might be the D (6 bases). This CDR3 has 14 amino acids. V lost 4 bases and J lost 10, with 19 bases in between.

In its sample, this clonotype was seen a few times. V and J are TRBV7-9 and TRBJ1-2, with TRBD1 identical over 7 bases. Germline trimming cut 5 bases from V and 6 bases from J; bases unmatched to any gene: 15. CDR1 and CDR2 (germline): SEHNR, FQNEAQ (reference sequence). The CDR3 sequence is 16 residues long. The CDR3 sequence: CASSRAGTEMVDGYTF. The CDR3 coding sequence is TGTGCCAGCAGCAGGGCCGGGACAGAAATGGTTGATGGCTACACCTTC.

This clonotype was seen many times. V is TRBV30 and J is TRBJ1-1; no clear D. CDR1 is GTSNPN, CDR2 SVGIG, per germline (reference sequence). V lost 4 bases to trimming and J lost 3 bases, with 12 bases between them. The CDR3 has 13 residues. This CDR3 is CAWTPSFYTEAFF. Written as DNA, the CDR3 is TGTGCCTGGACCCCTTCCTTTTACACTGAAGCTTTCTTT.

The rearrangement uses TRBV9 and TRBJ1-1, with D hard to call. This CDR3 region has 12 residues. Trimming left V 3 bases short and J 8 bases short, with 11 bases between. Germline V lookup: CDR1 SGDLS, CDR2 YYNGEE. The CDR3 bases are TGTGCCAGCAGCGGCCTTAAAAGAGAAGCTTTCTTT. It codes for CASSGLKREAFF.

This clonotype occurred many times. The chain carries TRBV7-2 and TRBJ2-1; 10 nucleotides align to TRBD2. The CDR3 extends over 15 amino acids. The germline gives CDR1 SGHTA, CDR2 FQGNSA. The ends lost 5 bases at V and 10 bases at J; junction bases unmatched: 11. CDR3 sequence (DNA): TGTGCCAGCAGCCCCCGGGCTAGCGGGGGTTTGGAGCAGTTCTTC. Translating it yields CASSPRASGGLEQFF.

The J gene is TRBJ2-1, the V gene TRBV12-3 or TRBV12-4; 14 bases map to TRBD2. This CDR3 region has 17 residues. Trimming removed 2 bases from V and 7 bases from J; junction bases left unmatched: 7. CDR3 region: CASSLKGLAGARNEQFF. The CDR3 DNA reads TGTGCCAGCAGTTTAAAGGGACTAGCGGGGGCCAGGAATGAGCAGTTCTTC.

The chain carries TRBV5-5 and TRBJ1-1; D gene unclear. Germline values: CDR1 SGHKS, CDR2 YYEKEE (reference sequence). This CDR3 has 17 residues. Trimming removed 3 bases from V and 5 bases from J, with 23 bases in between. The CDR3 region is CASSSAGGRRRETEAFF. CDR3 bases: TGTGCCAGCAGCTCGGCGGGCGGGAGGAGGAGGGAAACTGAAGCTTTCTTT.